This T cell receptor beta chain derives from a study of OX40 agonist ivuxolimab in advanced cancers. As for the study in general: Given to patients was ivuxolimab, an agonistic anti-OX40 (CD134) antibody. Six ivuxolimab dose levels, 0.01 to 10 mg/kg, were given intravenously every 2 weeks. Study-wide results and caveats: Mean expanded clone counts were higher in CD8+ than CD4+ T cells. Which antigen the expanded peripheral T cells recognized is unknown.

Data came from immunoSEQ multiplex PCR; TCRdb stores just in-frame clones and leaves some out. The sample records about 17,000 clones, 82% being singletons. Germline CDR1 reads SGHAT; CDR2 reads FQNNGV. CDR3 length: 16 amino acids. V was pared by 5 bases and J by 4 bases, with 10 bases of the junction left unmatched. This clone was counted a few times. The antigen is unknown. This chain joins TRBV11-2 and TRBJ2-7; TRBD2 matches at 11 bases. This sequence originates from an adult with an advanced solid tumor such as melanoma, head and neck, liver or kidney cancer. Sequencing was performed on CD4+ or CD8+ T cells sorted from blood, taken in a trial of the OX40 agonist ivuxolimab. CDR3 nucleotides: TGTGCCAGCAGCCCAACATGGGGACTAGCGGAATACGAGCAGTACTTC. This sequence encodes CASSPTWGLAEYEQYF.